By share, the clone carrying this T cell receptor beta chain ranks as medium-sized. Its antigen is unidentified. The sample belongs to a study of cytomegalovirus exposure and HLA in healthy donors. Study findings and constraints: Some V segments could not be told apart, so they were left out, TRBV6-2 and TRBV6-3 among them. In all likelihood, a cluster of highly shared sequence variants was a sequencing artifact. Later on, a genetic analysis was performed. It linked a missense variant in DCLRE1C with V- and J-gene trimming of TCR beta. Across donors, sequencing depth was assumed by presence/absence analyses to be roughly uniform.

PCR amplification relied on 60 Vbeta primers (plus 13 Jbeta primers). This table comes from immunoSEQ multiplex PCR, and its TCRdb copy is limited to in-frame clones, with some not included. Of 160,000 or so clones detected, around 80% appear once; the ten largest clones hold approximately 4.8%. The length of the CDR3 is 15 residues. Germline V gene lookup returns CDR1 MDHEN and CDR2 SYDVKM. Trimming removed 3 bases at V and 7 bases at J, with 19 bases between. This sequence originates from a man in his thirties or forties in good health and CMV-seronegative. This chain links TRBV28 with TRBJ2-7; TRBD1 is a possible D gene (7 bases). Sequencing used PBMCs. The CDR3 is CASSLRVARGREQYF. In nucleotides, the CDR3 is TGTGCCAGCAGTTTGAGAGTGGCCAGGGGGAGGGAGCAGTACTTC.